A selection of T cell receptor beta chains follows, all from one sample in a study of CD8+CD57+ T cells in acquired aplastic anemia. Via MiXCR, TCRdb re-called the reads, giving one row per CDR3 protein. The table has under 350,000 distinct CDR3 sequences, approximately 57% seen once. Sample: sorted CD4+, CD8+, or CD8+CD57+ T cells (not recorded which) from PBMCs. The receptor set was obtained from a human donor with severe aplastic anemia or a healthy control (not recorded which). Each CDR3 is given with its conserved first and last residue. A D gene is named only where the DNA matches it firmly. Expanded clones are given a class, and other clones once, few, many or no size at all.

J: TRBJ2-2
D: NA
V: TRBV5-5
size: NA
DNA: TGTGCCAGCACCCTAACGGGGACCGGGGAGCTGTTTTTT
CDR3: CASTLTGTGELFF

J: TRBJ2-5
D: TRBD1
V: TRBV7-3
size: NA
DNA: TGTGCCAGCAGCGAGGCGCCGGGACAGGGGATGACCCAGTACTTC
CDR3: CASSEAPGQGMTQYF

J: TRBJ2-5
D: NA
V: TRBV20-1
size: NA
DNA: TGCAGTACCAAACAACCCGGGGGGCAGGGTGAGGAGACCCAGTACTTC
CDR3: CSTKQPGGQGEETQYF

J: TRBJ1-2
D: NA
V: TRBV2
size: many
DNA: TGTGCCAGCAGAGACGGCACTTACTATGGCTACACCTTC
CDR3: CASRDGTYYGYTF

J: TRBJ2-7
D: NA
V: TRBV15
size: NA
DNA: TGTGCCACCAGCAGAACCGGGACACCCGCCTACGAGCAGTACTTC
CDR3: CATSRTGTPAYEQYF

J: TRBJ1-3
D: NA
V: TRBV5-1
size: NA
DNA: TGCGCCAGCAGCTTGTGGGGGGCAGATGGAAACACCATATATTTT
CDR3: CASSLWGADGNTIYF

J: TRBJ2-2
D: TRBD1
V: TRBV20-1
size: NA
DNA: TGCAGTGCAAGGGACAGGGGGCTAGGAAGGACCGGGGAGCTGTTTTTT
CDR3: CSARDRGLGRTGELFF

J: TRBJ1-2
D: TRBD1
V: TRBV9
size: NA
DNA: TGTGCCAGCAGCGCAGGACCGGGACAGTCCTCTAACTATGGCTACACCTTC
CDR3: CASSAGPGQSSNYGYTF

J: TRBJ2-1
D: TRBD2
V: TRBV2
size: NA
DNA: TGTGCCAGCAGCTCCGGGACTAGGTCGGTGAATGAGCAGTTCTTC
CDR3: CASSSGTRSVNEQFF

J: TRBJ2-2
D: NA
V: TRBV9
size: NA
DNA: TGTGCCAGCAGCGTAGCGGGACTTCCAACCGGGGAGCTGTTTTTT
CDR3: CASSVAGLPTGELFF

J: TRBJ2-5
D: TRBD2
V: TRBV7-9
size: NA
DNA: TGTGCCAGCAGCCCAGAGACTAGCGGAGAGACCCAGTACTTC
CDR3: CASSPETSGETQYF

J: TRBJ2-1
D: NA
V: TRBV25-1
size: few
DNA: TGTGCCAGCAGTAAACGGGACTCCTACAATGAGCAGTTCTTC
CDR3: CASSKRDSYNEQFF

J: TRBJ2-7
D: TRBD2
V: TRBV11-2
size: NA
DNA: TGTGCCAGCAGCCCCCTGGCGGGAGAAATATACGAGCAGTACTTC
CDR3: CASSPLAGEIYEQYF

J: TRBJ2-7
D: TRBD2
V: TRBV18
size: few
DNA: TGTGCCAGCTCACCCCCTGGACTAGCGGGGGGGAACTACGAGCAGTACTTC
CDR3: CASSPPGLAGGNYEQYF

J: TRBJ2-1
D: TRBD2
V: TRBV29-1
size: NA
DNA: TGCAGCGTTGAAGAGACTAGCGGGGGTTACAATGAGCAGTTCTTC
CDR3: CSVEETSGGYNEQFF

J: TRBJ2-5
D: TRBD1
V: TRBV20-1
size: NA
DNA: TGCAGTGCACTTCGACAGGGACACCAAGAGACCCAGTACTTC
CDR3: CSALRQGHQETQYF

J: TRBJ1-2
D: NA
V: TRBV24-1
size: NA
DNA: TGTGCCACCAGTGAAGGGCAGGGGATTGGCTATGGCTACACCTTC
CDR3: CATSEGQGIGYGYTF

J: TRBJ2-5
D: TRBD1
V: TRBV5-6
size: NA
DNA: TGTGCCAGCAGCCAAAGCGACAGGGACAGCCAAGAGACCCAGTACTTC
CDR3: CASSQSDRDSQETQYF

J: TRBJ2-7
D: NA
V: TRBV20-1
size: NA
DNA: TGCAGTGCTAGAGTTCCGGCAGGGCTCAACTACGAGCAGTACTTC
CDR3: CSARVPAGLNYEQYF

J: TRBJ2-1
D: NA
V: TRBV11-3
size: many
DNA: TGTGCCAGCAGCTCCCAAAGCGGGTCAGGTGAGCAGTTCTTC
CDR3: CASSSQSGSGEQFF

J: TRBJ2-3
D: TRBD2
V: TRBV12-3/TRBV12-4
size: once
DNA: TGTGCCAGCAGTCCGACTAGCGGGGCTAGCACAGATACGCAGTATTTT
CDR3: CASSPTSGASTDTQYF

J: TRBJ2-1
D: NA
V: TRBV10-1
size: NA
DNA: NA
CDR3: CASSEGSLYICSANYNEQFF

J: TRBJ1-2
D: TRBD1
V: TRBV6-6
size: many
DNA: TGTGCCAGCAGTTACGCCGACAGGGTCGACGGCTACACCTTC
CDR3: CASSYADRVDGYTF

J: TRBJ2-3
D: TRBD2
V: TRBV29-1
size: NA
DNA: TGCCGCGTCGTCGGGGGGGCGTCAGATACGCAGTATTTT
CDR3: CRVVGGASDTQYF

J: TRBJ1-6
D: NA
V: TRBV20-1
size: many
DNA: TGCAGTGCTAGACCCCGGGAGAGCTCCTATAATTCACCCCTCCACTTT
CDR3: CSARPRESSYNSPLHF

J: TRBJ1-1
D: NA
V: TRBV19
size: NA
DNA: TGTGCCAGTAGTAGCCTCAGGGACCGGCCCACTGAAGCTTTCTTT
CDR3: CASSSLRDRPTEAFF

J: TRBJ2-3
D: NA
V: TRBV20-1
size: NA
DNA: TGCAGTGCTAGTTACTGGGGGGCCGACACAGATACGCAGTATTTT
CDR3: CSASYWGADTDTQYF

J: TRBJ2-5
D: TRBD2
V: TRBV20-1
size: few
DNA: TGCAGTGCTAGAGATGGGGGGGACCCCACCGAGACCCAGTACTTC
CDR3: CSARDGGDPTETQYF

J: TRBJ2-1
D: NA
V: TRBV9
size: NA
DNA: TGTGCCAGCAGCCCCGAAGAGCGATCTGAGCAGTTCTTC
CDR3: CASSPEERSEQFF

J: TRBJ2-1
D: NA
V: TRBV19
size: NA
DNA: TGTGCCAGTAGTTCGTCGGGGGTCCGCTTCAATGAGCAGTTCTTC
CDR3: CASSSSGVRFNEQFF

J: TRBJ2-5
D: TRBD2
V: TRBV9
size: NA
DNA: TGTGCCAGCAGCGCTAGGCTAGCGGAGGCCCAGTACTTC
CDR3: CASSARLAEAQYF

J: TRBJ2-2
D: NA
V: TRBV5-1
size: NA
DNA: TGCGCCAGCAGCCGGAACTTTGGCAGGTACACCGGGGAGCTGTTTTTT
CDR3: CASSRNFGRYTGELFF

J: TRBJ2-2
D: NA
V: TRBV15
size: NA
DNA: TGTGCCACCAGCAAACGACTAGTATCCGACACCGGGGAGCTGTTTTTT
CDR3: CATSKRLVSDTGELFF

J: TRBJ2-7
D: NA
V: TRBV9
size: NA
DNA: TGTGCCAGCAGCGTGATAGTGAGAAACGAGCAGTACTTC
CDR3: CASSVIVRNEQYF

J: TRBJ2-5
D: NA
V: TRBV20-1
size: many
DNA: TGCAGTGCTTTCGGGACTCAAGAGACCCAGTACTTC
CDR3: CSAFGTQETQYF

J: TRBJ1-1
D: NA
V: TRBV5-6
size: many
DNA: TGTGCCAGCAGCTTGGTAGCGAACAGGGCTTTCTTT
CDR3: CASSLVANRAFF

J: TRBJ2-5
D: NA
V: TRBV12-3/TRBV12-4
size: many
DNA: TGTGCCAGCATCAAGACCGGGAAAGAGACCCAGTACTTC
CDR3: CASIKTGKETQYF

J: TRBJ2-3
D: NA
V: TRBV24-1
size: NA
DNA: TGTGCCACCAGTGATCCCGGGACGATCAGCACAGATACGCAGTATTTT
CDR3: CATSDPGTISTDTQYF

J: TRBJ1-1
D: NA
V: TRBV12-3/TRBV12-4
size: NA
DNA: TGTGCCAGCAGTTCACACCCTAACACTGAAGCTTTCTTT
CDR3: CASSSHPNTEAFF

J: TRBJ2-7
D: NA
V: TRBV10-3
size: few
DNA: TGTGCCGCGTCCGCGGGGGACAGGTACGAGCAGTACTTC
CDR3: CAASAGDRYEQYF

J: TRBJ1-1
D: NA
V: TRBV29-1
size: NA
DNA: TGCAGCGTTGGGGATGCGGCGAGTGAAGCTTTCTTT
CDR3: CSVGDAASEAFF

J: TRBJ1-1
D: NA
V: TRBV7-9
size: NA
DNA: TGTGCCAGCAGCGGGGGGGTGGGGGTCTGGGACACTGAAGCTTTCTTT
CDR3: CASSGGVGVWDTEAFF

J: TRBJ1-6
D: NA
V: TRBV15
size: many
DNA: TGTGCCACCAGCAGAGATCCTCAGTCCTATAATTCACCCCTCCACTTT
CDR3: CATSRDPQSYNSPLHF

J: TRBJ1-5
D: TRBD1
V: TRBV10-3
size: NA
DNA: TGTGCCACCACAGGGGCTAGCAATCAGCCCCAGCATTTT
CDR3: CATTGASNQPQHF

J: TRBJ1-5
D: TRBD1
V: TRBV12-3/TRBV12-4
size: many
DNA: TGTGCCAGCAGTTTAGGGGACAGGGCAAAACCCCAGCATTTT
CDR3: CASSLGDRAKPQHF

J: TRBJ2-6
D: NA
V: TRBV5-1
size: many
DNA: TGCGCCAGCAGCTTGGGTGGGGCGCGAGGGGCCAACGTCCTGACTTTC
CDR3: CASSLGGARGANVLTF

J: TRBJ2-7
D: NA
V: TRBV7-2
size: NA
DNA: TGTGCCAGCACCCGTTGGGGGGCCCACGAGCAGTACTTC
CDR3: CASTRWGAHEQYF

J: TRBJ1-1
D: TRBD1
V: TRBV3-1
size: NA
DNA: TGTGCCAGCAGCCAGCTCGCGACAGGGGCCGAAGCTTTCTTT
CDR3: CASSQLATGAEAFF

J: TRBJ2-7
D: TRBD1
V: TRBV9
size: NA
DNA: TGTGCCAGCAGCCACGGAGCGGGACAGGGGGGCTCCTACGAGCAGTACTTC
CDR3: CASSHGAGQGGSYEQYF

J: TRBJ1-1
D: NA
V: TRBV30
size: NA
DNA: TGTGCCTGGACCCTAGGGGATAGAATGAACACTGAAGCTTTCTTT
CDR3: CAWTLGDRMNTEAFF